The entry that follows covers one T cell receptor beta chain sequence. Its antigen is unknown. No much larger clone exists at a distance of one base, and base qualities are not known. Using the deep immunoSEQ assay, multiplex PCR amplified TCR CDR3 regions from genomic DNA. Extracted genomic DNA from each cell subset was distributed evenly across all wells of several immunoSEQ 96-well plates, and each plate was treated as a replicate. Each replicate PCR for unsorted PBMC received 300 to 350 ng genomic DNA, equal to approximately 30,000 T cell genomes. Unsorted PBMC genomic DNA was sequenced across ten immunoSEQ deep assay plates. Purified libraries were quantified with a Qubit 3.0 fluorometer, sized on a Bioanalyzer 2100, and re-quantified with the KAPA Library Quantification kit. Each immunoSEQ 96-well plate was sequenced on its own single-read 150-cycle Illumina NextSeq 550 flow cell. In the original analysis: The immunoSEQ output contained only junctional sequences without quality scores, so filtering could not match that applied to full-length reads. Sequences were annotated with PyIR, a Python wrapper for IgBLAST v1.9, and V/J genes and CDR3 were assigned using IMGT germline references. Reads were removed for weak V/J assignments (E-value above 1e-6), missing CDR3, stop codons, out-of-frame junctions, or ambiguous translated residues. V3J clonotypes were defined by identical inferred V gene, J gene, and CDR3 amino acid sequence. The percentage overlap between two repertoires was calculated by dividing the number of shared unique clonotypes by the size of the smaller repertoire. Repertoire richness was assessed with RTK rarefaction, the Chao1 estimator, and Recon v2.1 estimates of unobserved clonotypes. As stored in TCRdb, this immuneACCESS dataset retains in-frame rearrangements with V and J assigned. A fraction of the clones does not appear; measured against another copy, unresolved V genes explain less than half of the discrepancy, and the remainder lacks a known reason. V and J calls and clone size are copied from that table; D and trimming were computed from the DNA. The sample table contains about 520,000 clones; only one count was recorded for approximately 84% of them. About 13% of the sample is taken by the ten largest.

Donors were healthy HIV-negative adults with no recently reported acute infections or vaccinations. Every donor was a Caucasian adult residing in Nashville, Tennessee, USA. For unsorted samples, some 90 million PBMCs were counted, and genomic DNA was extracted using the QIAamp DNA Blood Mini kit. Blood was collected by leukapheresis, and PBMCs were isolated by Ficoll-Histopaque density gradient centrifugation and then cryopreserved in liquid nitrogen vapor phase. The CDR1 and CDR2 encoded by the germline V gene are SGDLS and YYNGEE. The CDR3 has 15 amino acids, counting the end cysteine and phenylalanine. The entry retains the CDR3 DNA only, 45 bases that are in frame from base 1. For this chain, trimming is 1 base at the V end and 1 base at the J end, and the number of junction bases without a gene match is 4. The data are from a study of shared clonotypes between healthy human individuals (dated by TCRdb to 2020 to 2022). Notes on the research overall: A few men and a couple of women, aged 18 to 49 years, made up the cohort. To estimate repertoire size and how much clonotypes are shared between individuals, the study performed deep sequencing of blood TCR repertoires from about five healthy adults. To increase sequencing depth and limit assay-specific biases, different laboratories used diverse techniques to prepare libraries and sequence TCR repertoires. Leukapheresis yielded between about 0.94 and 8.9 billion PBMCs per donor. Findings and caveats that apply to the study as a whole: Pairwise subsampling led to the expectation that sequencing depth would affect the degree of clonotype sharing among donors. Sampling was restricted to blood, and TCR repertoires in tissues likely differ from the TCR repertoires found in blood. The small number of donors limited the genetic and exposure-history diversity represented.

The chain uses TRBV9 and TRBJ1-1; a stretch of 7 junction bases matches TRBD1. The sequenced sample was PBMCs. This sequence was found in a woman aged 40 to 50 in good health. Some clones in this sample may be carry-over from other donors' samples. The DNA reads TGTGCCAGCAGCGTAAGGGACAGCCAGAACACTGAAGCTTTCTTT. This translates into CASSVRDSQNTEAFF.